Presented here are 25 T cell receptor beta chains from one specimen sequenced in a study of control samples from healthy donors and cancer patients (TCRdb year 2020). To prepare the library, the immunoSEQ multiplex PCR assay was applied. Sourced from immuneACCESS, this table was stored by TCRdb with only in-frame sequences that have V and J called. A share of the clones is absent; for the studies checked, an unresolved V gene accounts for under half, and the remainder has no known explanation. This sample lists about 140,000 clones; approximately 91% were detected once. The ten biggest clones cover 8.5% to 9.5% of the sample. The sequencing sample was made of blood. Source of these receptors: a woman in her thirties in good health.

V is TRBV6-5 and J is TRBJ1-6; tentatively, D is TRBD1 (5 bases). V gave up 8 bases and J gave up 7 bases, with 12 bases separating them. Germline V gene data show CDR1 as MNHEY and CDR2 as SVGAGI. This CDR3 contains 13 residues. CDR3 amino acids: CASWGGMNSPLHF. As DNA, the CDR3 is TGTGCCAGCTGGGGGGGTATGAATTCACCCCTCCACTTT.

The V gene is TRBV27, the J gene TRBJ2-3, with D possibly being TRBD1 or TRBD2 (6 bases each). The CDR3 is 15 residues long. CDR1 is MNHEY, CDR2 SMNVEV, per germline (reference sequence). The V and J ends lost 7 bases and 4 bases respectively, with 18 bases between them. The CDR3 loop is CASMLEGRGADTQYF. The CDR3 nucleotides read TGTGCCAGCATGCTAGAGGGAAGGGGGGCAGATACGCAGTATTTT.

The chain uses TRBV29-1 and TRBJ1-1; D is perhaps TRBD1 (5 bases). The CDR3 sequence is 13 residues long. Germline loops: CDR1 SQVTM, CDR2 ANQGSEA. V lost 6 bases to trimming and J lost 1 base, with 12 bases between them. CDR3 in amino acids: CSVERQGNTEAFF. Written as DNA, the CDR3 is TGCAGCGTAGAAAGGCAGGGGAACACTGAAGCTTTCTTT.

The chain uses TRBV5-1 and TRBJ2-7, with D hard to call. Germline V gene lookup returns CDR1 SGHRS and CDR2 YFSETQ. V was cut by 7 bases and J by 0 bases, with 20 bases left in between. This CDR3 comprises 16 residues. CDR3 in amino acids: CASSRRPDGLSYEQYF. DNA of the CDR3: TGCGCCAGCTCCCGGAGACCGGACGGCCTCTCCTACGAGCAGTACTTC.

The CDR3 DNA is TGTGCCAGCAGCCAAGTGGGGAGTCAGCCCCAGCATTTT. Protein sequence: CASSQVGSQPQHF. The genes are TRBV3-1 (or the pseudogene TRBV3-2) and TRBJ1-5; no firm D call. CDR3 length equals 13 residues. Germline CDR1 LGHDT, CDR2 YNNKEL (reference sequence). Trimming took 1 base from V and 6 from J, leaving 7 bases between them.

This chain joins TRBV7-2 and TRBJ2-5; a possible D gene is TRBD2 (5 bases). The germline V gene has CDR1 SGHTA and CDR2 FQGNSA. V lost 3 bases and J lost 3, with 14 bases in between. CDR3 length equals 15 residues. The chain's CDR3 is CASSLEVAFKETQYF. In DNA, the CDR3 is TGTGCCAGCAGCTTGGAGGTAGCGTTTAAAGAGACCCAGTACTTC.

The CDR3 here is CASSLAQGMGEAFF. DNA for the CDR3: TGTGCCAGCAGCTTAGCACAGGGGATGGGTGAAGCTTTCTTT. The rearrangement links TRBV7-9 to TRBJ1-1; the match to TRBD1 covers 7 bases. Germline-derived CDR1 and CDR2 are SEHNR and FQNEAQ (reference sequence). J was trimmed by 7 bases and V by 0 bases; bases with no gene match: 5. The CDR3 is 14 amino acids.

For the CDR3, the DNA is TGTGCCAGCAGTTTATATTCAGGGGGAGGTAATCAGCCCCAGCATTTT. It is translated as CASSLYSGGGNQPQHF. The gene calls are TRBV27 and TRBJ1-5; TRBD1 matches at 7 bases. The germline CDR1 and CDR2 sequences are MNHEY and SMNVEV (reference sequence). The CDR3 totals 16 residues. J was trimmed by 4 bases and V by 1 base; bases with no gene match: 7.

The rearrangement uses TRBV14 and TRBJ2-7; 9 bases align to TRBD2. Germline assignment: CDR1 SGHDN and CDR2 FVKESK. The CDR3 runs to 16 residues. Trimming removed 0 bases from V and 3 bases from J; junction bases left unmatched: 6. This CDR3 reads CASSQDLSSGNYEQYF. In DNA, the CDR3 is TGTGCCAGCAGCCAAGATCTATCTAGCGGGAACTACGAGCAGTACTTC.

The chain combines TRBV18 with TRBJ2-7; D is undetermined. With 6 bases removed from V and 4 bases from J, the gap between germline ends came to 16 bases. The CDR3 runs to 14 residues. Germline V gene lookup returns CDR1 KGHSH and CDR2 LQKENI. This CDR3 reads CASSPGETFYEQYF. The DNA for the CDR3 is TGTGCCAGCTCCCCCGGAGAGACCTTTTACGAGCAGTACTTC.

This sequence joins TRBV4-2 and TRBJ2-1, with 10 bases that match TRBD2. The germline V gene encodes CDR1 LGHNA and CDR2 YNFKEQ. This CDR3 region has 15 residues. Trimming removed 4 bases from V and 7 bases from J; junction bases left unmatched: 7. The CDR3 is CASSLLAGAINEQFF. CDR3 DNA: TGTGCCAGCAGCCTCCTAGCGGGGGCTATTAATGAGCAGTTCTTC.

In DNA, the CDR3 is TGTGCCAGCAGCCCTCCCAGAGGGGACACTGAAGCTTTCTTT. This gives the protein CASSPPRGDTEAFF. The chain is built from TRBV5-4 and TRBJ1-1; D is possibly TRBD1 (5 bases). The V end was cut by 4 bases, the J end by 3 bases, with 13 bases between. In germline, CDR1 is SGHNT, CDR2 YYREEE (reference sequence). The CDR3 length is 14 residues.

The V call is TRBV7-2, the J call TRBJ2-1; 12 nucleotides match TRBD2. CDR1 is SGHTA, CDR2 FQGNSA, per germline. This CDR3 has 15 residues. V was pared by 3 bases and J by 4 bases, with 1 base of the junction left unmatched. CDR3 DNA: TGTGCCAGCAGCTTTGGACTAGCGGGGTACAATGAGCAGTTCTTC. It codes for CASSFGLAGYNEQFF.

The V call is TRBV27, the J call TRBJ1-6; TRBD1 agrees at 8 bases. The V gene's germline CDR1 is MNHEY and CDR2 SMNVEV (reference sequence). The CDR3 consists of 16 residues. V lost 6 bases to trimming and J lost 6 bases; unmatched junction nucleotides: 10. The CDR3 DNA reads as TGTGCCAGCAGCCGAGGACAGGGCAGGCCTAATTCACCCCTCCACTTT. This gives the protein CASSRGQGRPNSPLHF.

The chain carries TRBV12-3 or TRBV12-4 and TRBJ2-5; no reliable D call. Between the trimmed V and J ends, which lost 3 bases and 3 bases, there was a span of 8 bases. This CDR3 comprises 13 residues. The CDR3 spells CASSLVTEETQYF. The CDR3 nucleotides are TGTGCCAGCAGTTTGGTAACGGAAGAGACCCAGTACTTC.

The rearrangement uses TRBV18 and TRBJ2-1; 7 bases are shared with TRBD2. V was pared by 3 bases and J by 5 bases, with 7 bases of the junction left unmatched. Looked up from germline, CDR1 is KGHSH and CDR2 is LQKENI. The CDR3 sequence is 15 residues long. The DNA for the CDR3 is TGTGCCAGCTCACCCAACGGGAGGACCAACAATGAGCAGTTCTTC. It codes for CASSPNGRTNNEQFF.

This rearrangement joins TRBV19 to TRBJ2-1, with no clear D. Trimming took 3 bases from V and 9 from J, leaving 9 bases between them. The CDR3 loop spans 12 amino acids. Germline assignment: CDR1 LNHDA and CDR2 SQIVND (reference sequence). The CDR3 reads CASSIRPGEQFF. DNA of the CDR3: TGTGCCAGTAGTATTAGGCCGGGTGAGCAGTTCTTC. Full variable domain (missing parts from reference TRBV19 and TRBJ2-1): DGGITQSPKYLFRKEGQNVTLSCEQNLNHDAMYWYRQDPGQGLRLIYYSQIVNDFQKGDIAEGYSVSREKKESFPLTVTSAQKNPTAFYLCASSIRPGEQFFGPGTRLTVL.

This clone was picked up one time. The genes are TRBV5-1 and TRBJ2-1; 11 nucleotides match TRBD2. V was clipped by 7 bases and J by 7 bases; unmatched bases: 13. This CDR3 has 16 residues. Germline lookup yields CDR1 SGHRS and CDR2 YFSETQ. The CDR3 region has the DNA TGCGCCAGCGGCCCTTCGACTAGCGGGAAAGCGAATGAGCAGTTCTTC. Translated, it gives CASGPSTSGKANEQFF.

V gene TRBV29-1 combines with J gene TRBJ1-1; D gene uncertain. The CDR3 sequence is 14 residues long. From germline, CDR1 is SQVTM and CDR2 ANQGSEA. Deletions cut 4 bases from V and 7 bases from J, with 19 bases between. Here the CDR3 reads CSVGVFAVADEAFF. CDR3 bases: TGCAGCGTTGGGGTCTTCGCGGTCGCTGATGAAGCTTTCTTT.

The chain carries TRBV30 and TRBJ2-1, with D uncertain. Germline V CDR1 and CDR2: GTSNPN, SVGIG (reference sequence). This CDR3 contains 12 residues. The ends were cut back, 5 bases at V and 5 bases at J, with 10 bases in the middle. The CDR3 sequence: CAWGPGHNEQFF. CDR3 in DNA: TGTGCCTGGGGTCCGGGCCACAATGAGCAGTTCTTC.

Here the CDR3 reads CATSTGTGDYEQYF. CDR3 nucleotides: TGTGCCACCAGCACAGGGACAGGGGACTACGAGCAGTACTTC. V is TRBV15 and J is TRBJ2-7; TRBD1 agrees at 10 bases. Germline V gene lookup returns CDR1 LNHNV and CDR2 YYDKDF (reference sequence). Unmatched junction bases numbered 3, after V lost 4 bases and J lost 3 bases. The CDR3 has 14 amino acids.

Only one count was recorded for this clone. The V and J genes are TRBV14 and TRBJ1-2; no clear D. CDR3 length: 15 amino acids. V was cut by 4 bases and J by 4 bases, with 16 bases left in between. CDR1 and CDR2 from the germline V gene are SGHDN and FVKESK. The CDR3 region has the DNA TGTGCCAGCAGCCCCCGCAGGACCGACTTCTATGGCTACACCTTC. This translates into CASSPRRTDFYGYTF.

The CDR3 coding sequence is TGTGCCTGGACCCGGGACAGCTTCTACGAGCAGTACTTC. As protein: CAWTRDSFYEQYF. The rearrangement links TRBV30 to TRBJ2-7; 7 nucleotides match TRBD1. Per germline, CDR1 GTSNPN and CDR2 SVGIG (reference sequence). The ends lost 4 bases at V and 3 bases at J; junction bases unmatched: 6. There are 13 residues in the CDR3.

The chain joins TRBV29-1 to TRBJ2-5; 8 bases match TRBD1. CDR3 length: 16 residues. V gave up 6 bases and J gave up 5 bases; unmatched junction bases: 17. CDR1 is SQVTM and CDR2 is ANQGSEA in the germline V gene. CDR3: CSVDRTGMPPGETQYF. The CDR3 DNA reads as TGCAGCGTGGATCGGACAGGGATGCCGCCGGGGGAGACCCAGTACTTC.

The J gene is TRBJ1-1, the V gene TRBV13; 7 bases align to TRBD1. The J segment lost 1 base and the V segment lost 0 bases, leaving 11 bases of the junction unmatched. Germline V gene sequence: CDR1 PRHDT, CDR2 FYEKMQ (reference sequence). The CDR3 is 18 residues long. CDR3 DNA sequence: TGTGCCAGCAGCTTAGGGCGGCAGGGGGGTTGGGCGAACACTGAAGCTTTCTTT. This gives the protein CASSLGRQGGWANTEAFF.